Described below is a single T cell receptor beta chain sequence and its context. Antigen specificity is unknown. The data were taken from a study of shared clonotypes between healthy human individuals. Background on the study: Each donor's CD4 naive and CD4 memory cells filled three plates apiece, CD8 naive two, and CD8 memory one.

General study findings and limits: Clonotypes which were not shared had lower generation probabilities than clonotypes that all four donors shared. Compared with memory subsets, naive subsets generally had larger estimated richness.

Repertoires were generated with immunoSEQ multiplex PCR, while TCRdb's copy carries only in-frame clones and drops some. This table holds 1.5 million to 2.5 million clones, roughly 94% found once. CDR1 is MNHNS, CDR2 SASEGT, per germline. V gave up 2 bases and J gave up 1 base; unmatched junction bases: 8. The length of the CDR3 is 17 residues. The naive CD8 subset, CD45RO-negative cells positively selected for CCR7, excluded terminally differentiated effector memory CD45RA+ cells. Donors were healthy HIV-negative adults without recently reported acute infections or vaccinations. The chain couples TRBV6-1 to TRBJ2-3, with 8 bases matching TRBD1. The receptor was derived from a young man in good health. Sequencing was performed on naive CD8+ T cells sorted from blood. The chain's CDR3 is CASSEFRAGGRTDTQYF. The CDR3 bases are TGTGCCAGCAGTGAATTTAGGGCAGGGGGCCGCACAGATACGCAGTATTTT.